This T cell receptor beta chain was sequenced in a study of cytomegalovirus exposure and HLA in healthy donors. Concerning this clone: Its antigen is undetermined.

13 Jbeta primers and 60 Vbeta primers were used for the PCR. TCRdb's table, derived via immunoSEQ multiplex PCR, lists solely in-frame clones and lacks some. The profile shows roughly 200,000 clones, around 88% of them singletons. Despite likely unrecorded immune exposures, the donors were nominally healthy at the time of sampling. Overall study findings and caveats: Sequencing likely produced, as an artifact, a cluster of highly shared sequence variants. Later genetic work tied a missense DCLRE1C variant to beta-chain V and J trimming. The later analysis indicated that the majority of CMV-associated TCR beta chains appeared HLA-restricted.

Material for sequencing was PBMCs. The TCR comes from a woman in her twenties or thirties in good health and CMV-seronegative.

The CDR3 region is CASSLSWGEAYNSPLHF. The CDR3 DNA is TGTGCCAGCAGTTTATCTTGGGGGGAAGCCTATAATTCACCCCTCCACTTT. The genes are TRBV28 and TRBJ1-6; possible D gene TRBD1, 5 bases. CDR1 MDHEN and CDR2 SYDVKM come from the germline V gene. Trimming left V 1 base short and J 2 bases short, with 12 bases between. The CDR3 sequence is 17 residues long.